This T cell receptor (beta chain) was sequenced for a study of T cells in localized non-small cell lung cancer. The table came from immunoSEQ multiplex PCR; TCRdb's copy has only in-frame clones and leaves some out. The top ten clones hold roughly 19% of a sample with about 82,000 clones, about 78% of them seen once. This clone was seen only once. The germline V gene has CDR1 SEHNR and CDR2 FQNEAQ (reference sequence). Trimming cost V 6 bases and J 7 bases, with 16 bases left between them. The CDR3 has 13 residues. Sequencing used PBMCs, obtained before any cancer treatment. The chain recombines TRBV7-9 with TRBJ2-7; D unclear. The TCR was taken from a man aged 40-75 years with stage II squamous cell lung carcinoma. CDR3 loop: CASSRTPGREQYF. CDR3 sequence (DNA): TGTGCCAGCAGTCGAACCCCAGGAAGGGAGCAGTACTTC.